What follows is one T cell receptor (beta chain) and its context. Its specificity is not known. This entry is derived from a study of shared clonotypes between healthy human individuals. Study-wide results and caveats: Incomplete sequencing of sorted subsets was indicated by rarefaction despite large depth. In contrast to clonotypes shared by all four donors, non-shared clonotypes had lower generation probabilities. For naive CD4 cells, roughly 4.8% of clonotypes were shared across a handful of donors.

The CDR3 spans 15 residues. Trimming took 0 bases from V and 3 from J; bases not matched to a gene: 6. CDR1 is GTSNPN, CDR2 SVGIG, per germline (reference sequence). In the original analysis: ImmunoSEQ output lacked quality scores and full-length reads, limiting matched filtering. Data came from immunoSEQ multiplex PCR; TCRdb stores just in-frame clones and leaves some out. V and J calls and clone size come straight from that table; D and trimming were deduced from the DNA. The sample records about 2.3 million clones, approximately 93% being singletons. This receptor was identified in a young man in good health. Some clones in this sample may be carry-over from other donors' samples. Sequences were obtained from naive CD4+ T cells from PBMCs. Documented subset: CD45RA+ positively selected. The rearrangement joins TRBV30 to TRBJ2-3, with TRBD1 identical over 7 bases. The CDR3, as DNA: TGTGCCTGGAGTGTACTCGGCAGGGGGACAGATACGCAGTATTTT. This translates into CAWSVLGRGTDTQYF.